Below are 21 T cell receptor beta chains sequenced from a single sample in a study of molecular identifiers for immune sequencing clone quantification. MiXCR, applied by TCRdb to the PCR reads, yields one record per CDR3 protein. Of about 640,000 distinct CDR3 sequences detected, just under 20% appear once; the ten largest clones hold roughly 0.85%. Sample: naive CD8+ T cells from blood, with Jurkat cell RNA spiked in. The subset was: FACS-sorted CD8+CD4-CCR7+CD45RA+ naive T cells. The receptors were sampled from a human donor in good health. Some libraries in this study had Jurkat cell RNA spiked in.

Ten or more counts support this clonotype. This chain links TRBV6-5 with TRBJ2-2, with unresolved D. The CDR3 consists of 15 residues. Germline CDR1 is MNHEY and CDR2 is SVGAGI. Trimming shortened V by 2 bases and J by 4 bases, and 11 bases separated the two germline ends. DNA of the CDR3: TGTGCCAGCAGTTACCCCCGGTTGGGCACCGGGGAGCTGTTTTTT. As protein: CASSYPRLGTGELFF.

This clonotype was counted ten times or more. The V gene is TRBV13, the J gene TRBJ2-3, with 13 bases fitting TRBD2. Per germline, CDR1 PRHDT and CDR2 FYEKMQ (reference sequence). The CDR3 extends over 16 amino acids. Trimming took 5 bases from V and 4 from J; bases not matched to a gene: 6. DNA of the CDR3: TGTGCCAGCAGCGAAGGACTAGCGGGGGAGTCAGATACGCAGTATTTT. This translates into CASSEGLAGESDTQYF.

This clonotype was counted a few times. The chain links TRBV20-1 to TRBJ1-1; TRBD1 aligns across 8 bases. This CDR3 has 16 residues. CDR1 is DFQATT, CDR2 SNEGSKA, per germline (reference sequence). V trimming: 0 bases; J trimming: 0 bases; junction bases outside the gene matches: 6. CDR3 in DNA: TGCAGTGCTAGAGACCGGGCAGGGGGCGTGAACACTGAAGCTTTCTTT. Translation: CSARDRAGGVNTEAFF.

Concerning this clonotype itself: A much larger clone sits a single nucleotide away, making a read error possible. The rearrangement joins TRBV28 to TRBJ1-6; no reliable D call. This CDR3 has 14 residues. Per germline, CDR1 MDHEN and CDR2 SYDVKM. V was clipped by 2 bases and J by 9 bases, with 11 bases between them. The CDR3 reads CASSLLPESSPLHF. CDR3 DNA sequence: TGTGCCAGCAGTTTACTCCCAGAGAGTTCACCCCTCCACTTT.

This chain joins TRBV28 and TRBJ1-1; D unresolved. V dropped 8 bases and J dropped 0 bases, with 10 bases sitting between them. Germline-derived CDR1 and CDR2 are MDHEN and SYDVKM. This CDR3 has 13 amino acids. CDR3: CASANRVNTEAFF. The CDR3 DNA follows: TGTGCCAGCGCGAATAGGGTGAACACTGAAGCTTTCTTT.

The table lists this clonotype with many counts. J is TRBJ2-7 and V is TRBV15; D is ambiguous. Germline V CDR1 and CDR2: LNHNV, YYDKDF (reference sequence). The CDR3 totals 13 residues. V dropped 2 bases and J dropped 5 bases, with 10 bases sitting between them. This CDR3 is CATSRLRGDEQYF. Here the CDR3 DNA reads TGTGCCACCAGCAGACTCCGAGGAGACGAGCAGTACTTC.

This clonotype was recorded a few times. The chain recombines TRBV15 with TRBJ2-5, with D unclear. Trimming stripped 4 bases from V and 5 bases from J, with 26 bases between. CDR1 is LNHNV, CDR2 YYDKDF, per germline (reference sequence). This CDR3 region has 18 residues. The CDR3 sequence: CATSTSPLNTVGFETQYF. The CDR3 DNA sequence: TGTGCCACCAGCACCTCTCCCCTAAATACGGTTGGGTTCGAGACCCAGTACTTC.

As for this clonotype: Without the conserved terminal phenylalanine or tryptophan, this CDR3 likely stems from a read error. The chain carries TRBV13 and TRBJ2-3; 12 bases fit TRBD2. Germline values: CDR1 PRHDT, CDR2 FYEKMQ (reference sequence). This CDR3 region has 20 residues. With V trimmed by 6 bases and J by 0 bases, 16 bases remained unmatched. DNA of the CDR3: TGTGCCAGCAGGGACTTCACGGGACTAGCGGGTCACCATAGCACAGATACGCAGTATTCT. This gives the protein CASRDFTGLAGHHSTDTQYS.

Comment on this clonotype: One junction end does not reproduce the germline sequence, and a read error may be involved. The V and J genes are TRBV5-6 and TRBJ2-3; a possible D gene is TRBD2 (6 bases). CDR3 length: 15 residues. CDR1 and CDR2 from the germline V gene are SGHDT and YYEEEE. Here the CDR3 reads CVSSSSRAGTDTQYF. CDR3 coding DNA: TGTGTCAGCAGTAGTAGCAGGGCGGGGACGGATACGCAGTATTTT. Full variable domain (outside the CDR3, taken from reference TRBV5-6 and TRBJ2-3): DAGVTQSPTHLIKTRGQQVTLRCSPKSGHDTVSWYQQALGQGPQFIFQYYEEEERQRGNFPDRFSGHQFPNYSSELNVNALLLGDSALYLCVSSSSRAGTDTQYFGPGTRLTVL.

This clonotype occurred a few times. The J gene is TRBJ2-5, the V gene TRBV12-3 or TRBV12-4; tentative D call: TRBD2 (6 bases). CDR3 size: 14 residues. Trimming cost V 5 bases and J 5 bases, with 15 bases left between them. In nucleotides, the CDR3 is TGTGCCAGCAGTCTCGAGACTAGGAGGGAGACCCAGTACTTC. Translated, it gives CASSLETRRETQYF.

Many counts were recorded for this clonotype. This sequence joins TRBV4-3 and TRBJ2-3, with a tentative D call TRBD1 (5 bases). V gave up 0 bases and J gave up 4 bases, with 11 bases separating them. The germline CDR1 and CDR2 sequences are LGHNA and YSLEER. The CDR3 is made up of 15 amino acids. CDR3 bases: TGCGCCAGCAGCCAAGAAGTAGGGGTTTCAGATACGCAGTATTTT. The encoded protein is CASSQEVGVSDTQYF.

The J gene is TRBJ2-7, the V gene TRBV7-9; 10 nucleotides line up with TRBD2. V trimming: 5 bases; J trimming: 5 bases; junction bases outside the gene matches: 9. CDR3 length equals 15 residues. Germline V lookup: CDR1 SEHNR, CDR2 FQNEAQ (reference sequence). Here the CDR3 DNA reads TGTGCCAGCAGCACCCTGCTAGCGGGAGAGAACGAGCAGTACTTC. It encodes CASSTLLAGENEQYF.

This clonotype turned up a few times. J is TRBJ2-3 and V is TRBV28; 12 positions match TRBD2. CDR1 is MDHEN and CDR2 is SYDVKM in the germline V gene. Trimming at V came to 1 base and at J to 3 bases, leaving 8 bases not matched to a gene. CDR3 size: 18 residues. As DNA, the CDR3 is TGTGCCAGCAGTTTATTGTTGCGGACTAGCGGGAAAACAGATACGCAGTATTTT. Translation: CASSLLLRTSGKTDTQYF.

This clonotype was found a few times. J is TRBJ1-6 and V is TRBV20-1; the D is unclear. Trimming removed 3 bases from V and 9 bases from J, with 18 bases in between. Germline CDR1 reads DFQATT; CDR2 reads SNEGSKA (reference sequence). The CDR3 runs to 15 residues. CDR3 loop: CSASAGMWEISPLHF. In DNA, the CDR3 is TGCAGTGCTAGCGCCGGGATGTGGGAAATTTCACCCCTCCACTTT.

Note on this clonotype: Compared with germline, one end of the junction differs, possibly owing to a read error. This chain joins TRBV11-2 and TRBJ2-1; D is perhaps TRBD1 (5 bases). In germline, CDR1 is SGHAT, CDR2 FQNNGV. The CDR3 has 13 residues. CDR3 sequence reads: CASSLDTYNERFF. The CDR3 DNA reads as TGTGCCAGCAGCTTGGACACCTACAACGAGCGGTTCTTC.

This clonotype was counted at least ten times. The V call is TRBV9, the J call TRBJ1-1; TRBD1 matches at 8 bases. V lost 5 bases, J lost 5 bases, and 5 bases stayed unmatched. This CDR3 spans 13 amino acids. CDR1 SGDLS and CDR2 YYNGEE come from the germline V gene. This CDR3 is CASSTGGETEAFF. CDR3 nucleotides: TGTGCCAGCAGTACAGGGGGAGAAACTGAAGCTTTCTTT. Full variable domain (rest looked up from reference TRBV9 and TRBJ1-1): DSGVTQTPKHLITATGQRVTLRCSPRSGDLSVYWYQQSLDQGLQFLIQYYNGEERAKGNILERFSAQQFPDLHSELNLSSLELGDSALYFCASSTGGETEAFFGQGTRLTVV.

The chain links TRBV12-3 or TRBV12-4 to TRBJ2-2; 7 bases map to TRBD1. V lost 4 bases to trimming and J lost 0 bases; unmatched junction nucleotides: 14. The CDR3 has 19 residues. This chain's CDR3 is CASSSTGTAGETNTGELFF. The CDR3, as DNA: TGTGCCAGCAGTTCTACCGGGACAGCCGGAGAAACGAACACCGGGGAGCTGTTTTTT.

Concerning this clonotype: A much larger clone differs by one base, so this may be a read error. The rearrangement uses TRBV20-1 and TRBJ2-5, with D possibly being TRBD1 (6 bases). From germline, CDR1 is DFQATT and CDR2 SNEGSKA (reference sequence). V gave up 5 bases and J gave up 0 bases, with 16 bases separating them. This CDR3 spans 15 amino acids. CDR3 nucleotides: TGCAGTGCTGATCCGATCTGGGACAACCAAGAGACCCAGTACTTC. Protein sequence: CSADPIWDNQETQYF.

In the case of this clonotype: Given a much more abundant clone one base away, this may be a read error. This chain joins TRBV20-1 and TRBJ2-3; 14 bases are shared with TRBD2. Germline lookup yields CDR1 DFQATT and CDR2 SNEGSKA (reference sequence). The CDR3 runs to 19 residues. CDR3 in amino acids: CSAGEGLAGGRPITDTQYF. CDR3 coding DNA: TGCAGTGCTGGAGAAGGACTAGCGGGGGGACGGCCAATCACAGATACGCAGTATTTT.

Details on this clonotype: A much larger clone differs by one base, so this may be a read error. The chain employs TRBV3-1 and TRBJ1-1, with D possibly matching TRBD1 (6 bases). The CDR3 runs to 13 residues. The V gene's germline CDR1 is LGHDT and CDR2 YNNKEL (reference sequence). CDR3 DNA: TGTACCAGCAGCCAACCATGGACAGCTGAAGCTTTCTTT. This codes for CTSSQPWTAEAFF.

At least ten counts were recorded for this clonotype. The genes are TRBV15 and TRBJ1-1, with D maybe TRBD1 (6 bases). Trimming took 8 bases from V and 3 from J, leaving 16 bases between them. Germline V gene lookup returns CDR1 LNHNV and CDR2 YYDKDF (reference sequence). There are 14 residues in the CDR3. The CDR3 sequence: CATRRQQGDTEAFF. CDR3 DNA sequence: TGTGCCACCCGACGACAACAGGGAGACACTGAAGCTTTCTTT.